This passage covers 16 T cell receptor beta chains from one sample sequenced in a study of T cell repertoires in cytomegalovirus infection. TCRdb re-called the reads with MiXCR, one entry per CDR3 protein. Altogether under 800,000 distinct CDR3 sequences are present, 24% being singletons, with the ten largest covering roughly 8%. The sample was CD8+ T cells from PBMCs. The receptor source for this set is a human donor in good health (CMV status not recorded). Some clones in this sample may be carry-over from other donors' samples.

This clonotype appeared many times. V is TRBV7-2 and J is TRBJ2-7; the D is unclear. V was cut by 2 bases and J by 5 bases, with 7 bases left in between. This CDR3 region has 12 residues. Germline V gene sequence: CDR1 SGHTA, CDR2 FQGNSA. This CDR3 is CASSLFSDEQYF. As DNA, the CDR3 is TGTGCCAGCAGCTTATTTTCCGACGAGCAGTACTTC.

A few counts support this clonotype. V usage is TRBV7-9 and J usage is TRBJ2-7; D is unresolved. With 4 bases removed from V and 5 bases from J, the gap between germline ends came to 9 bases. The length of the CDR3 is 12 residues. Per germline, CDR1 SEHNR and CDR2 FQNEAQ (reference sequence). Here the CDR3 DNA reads TGTGCCAGCAGCTCGCGTGGAAACGAGCAGTACTTC. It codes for CASSSRGNEQYF.

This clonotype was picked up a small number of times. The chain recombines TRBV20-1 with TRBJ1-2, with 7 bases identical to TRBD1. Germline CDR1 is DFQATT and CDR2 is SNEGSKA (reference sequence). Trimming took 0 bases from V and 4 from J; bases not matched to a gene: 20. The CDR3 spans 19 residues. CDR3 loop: CSARDEAYSPGQVGYGYTF. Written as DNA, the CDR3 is TGCAGTGCTAGAGATGAGGCCTACTCTCCCGGACAGGTGGGCTATGGCTACACCTTC.

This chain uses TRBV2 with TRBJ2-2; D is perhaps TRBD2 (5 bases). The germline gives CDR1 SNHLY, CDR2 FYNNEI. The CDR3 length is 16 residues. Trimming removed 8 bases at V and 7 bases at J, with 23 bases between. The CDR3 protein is CASYRPGNLGNGELFF. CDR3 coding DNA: TGTGCCAGCTACCGTCCGGGAAACTTGGGGAACGGGGAGCTGTTTTTT.

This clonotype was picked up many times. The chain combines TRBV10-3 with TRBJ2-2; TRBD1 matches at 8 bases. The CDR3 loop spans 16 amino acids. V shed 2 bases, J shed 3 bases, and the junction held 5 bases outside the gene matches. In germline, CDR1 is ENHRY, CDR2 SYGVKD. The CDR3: CAISEGDRTDTGELFF. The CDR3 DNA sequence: TGTGCCATCAGTGAGGGGGACAGGACTGACACCGGGGAGCTGTTTTTT.

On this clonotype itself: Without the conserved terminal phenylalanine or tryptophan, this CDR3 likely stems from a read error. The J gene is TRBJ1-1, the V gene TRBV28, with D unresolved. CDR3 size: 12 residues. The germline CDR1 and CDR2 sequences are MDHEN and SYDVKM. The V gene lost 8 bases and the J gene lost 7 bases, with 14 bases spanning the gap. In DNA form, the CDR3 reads TGTGCCAGCTGGATGGGGAGGGATGAAGCTTTCTCT. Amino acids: CASWMGRDEAFS.

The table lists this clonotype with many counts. The CDR3 sequence: CSAAQTTGELFF. For the CDR3, the DNA is TGCAGTGCTGCACAGACCACCGGGGAGCTGTTTTTT. The chain couples TRBV20-1 to TRBJ2-2, with D unresolved. In germline, CDR1 is DFQATT, CDR2 SNEGSKA (reference sequence). This CDR3 is built from 12 residues. V was clipped by 5 bases and J by 4 bases, with 8 bases between them.

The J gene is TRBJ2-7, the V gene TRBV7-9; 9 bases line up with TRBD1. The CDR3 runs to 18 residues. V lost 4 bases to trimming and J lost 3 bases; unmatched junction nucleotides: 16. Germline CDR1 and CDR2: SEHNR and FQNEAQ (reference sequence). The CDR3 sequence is CASSSSREQGAKDYEQYV. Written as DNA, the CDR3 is TGTGCCAGCAGCTCCTCCCGTGAACAGGGGGCAAAGGACTACGAGCAGTACGTC.

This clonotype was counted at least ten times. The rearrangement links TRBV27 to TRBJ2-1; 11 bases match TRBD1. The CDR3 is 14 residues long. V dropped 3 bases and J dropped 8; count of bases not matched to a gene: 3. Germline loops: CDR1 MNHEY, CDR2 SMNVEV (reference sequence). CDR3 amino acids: CASSLDRGRDEQFF. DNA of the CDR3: TGTGCCAGCAGTTTGGACAGGGGGCGCGATGAGCAGTTCTTC.

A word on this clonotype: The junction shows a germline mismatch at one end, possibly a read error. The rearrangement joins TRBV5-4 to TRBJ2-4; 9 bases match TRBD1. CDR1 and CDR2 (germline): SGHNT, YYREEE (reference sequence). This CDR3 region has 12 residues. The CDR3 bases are TGTGCCAGCAGCTTGGGGGCCGGACAGGGGAACTTC. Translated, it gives CASSLGAGQGNF.

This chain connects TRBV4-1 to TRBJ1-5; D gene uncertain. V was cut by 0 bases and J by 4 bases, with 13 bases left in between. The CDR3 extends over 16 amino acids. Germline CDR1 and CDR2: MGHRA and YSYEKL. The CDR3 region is CASSQEPTLGNQPQHF. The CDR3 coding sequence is TGCGCCAGCAGCCAAGAACCGACCCTGGGGAATCAGCCCCAGCATTTT.

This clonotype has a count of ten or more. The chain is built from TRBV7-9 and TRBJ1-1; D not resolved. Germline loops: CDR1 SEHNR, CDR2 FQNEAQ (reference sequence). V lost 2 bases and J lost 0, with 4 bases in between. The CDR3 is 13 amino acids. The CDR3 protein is CASSLYLNTEAFF. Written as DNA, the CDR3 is TGTGCCAGCAGCTTATACTTGAACACTGAAGCTTTCTTT.

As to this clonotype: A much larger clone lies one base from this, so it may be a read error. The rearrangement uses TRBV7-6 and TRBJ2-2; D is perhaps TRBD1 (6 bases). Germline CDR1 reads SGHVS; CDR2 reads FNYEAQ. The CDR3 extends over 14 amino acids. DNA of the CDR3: TGTGCCAGCAGCCGGACAGTGGATATCGGGGAGCGGTTTTTT. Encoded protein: CASSRTVDIGERFF. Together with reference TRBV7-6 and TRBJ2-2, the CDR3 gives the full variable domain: GAGVSQSPRYKVTKRGQDVALRCDPISGHVSLYWYRQALGQGPEFLTYFNYEAQQDKSGLPNDRFSAERPEGSISTLTIQRTEQRDSAMYRCASSRTVDIGERFFGEGSRLTVL.

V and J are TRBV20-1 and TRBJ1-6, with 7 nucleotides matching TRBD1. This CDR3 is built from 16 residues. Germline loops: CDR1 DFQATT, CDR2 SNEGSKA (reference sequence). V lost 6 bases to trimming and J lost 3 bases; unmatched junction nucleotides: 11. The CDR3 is CSAMTGYKDYNSPLHF. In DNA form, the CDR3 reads TGCAGTGCGATGACAGGGTATAAGGACTATAATTCACCCCTCCACTTT.

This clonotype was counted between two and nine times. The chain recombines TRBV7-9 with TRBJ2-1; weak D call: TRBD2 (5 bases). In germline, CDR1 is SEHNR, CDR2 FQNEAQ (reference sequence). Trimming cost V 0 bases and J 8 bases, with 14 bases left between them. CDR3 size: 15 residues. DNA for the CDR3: TGTGCCAGCAGCTTAGCCTCCGGACTTCTGGATGAGCAGTTCTTC. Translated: CASSLASGLLDEQFF.

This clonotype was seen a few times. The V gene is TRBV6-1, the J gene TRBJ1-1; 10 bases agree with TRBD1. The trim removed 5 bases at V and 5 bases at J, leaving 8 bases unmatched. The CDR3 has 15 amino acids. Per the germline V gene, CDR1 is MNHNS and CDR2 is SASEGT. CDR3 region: CASSLRDRGYTEAFF. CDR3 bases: TGTGCCAGCAGTCTCCGGGACAGGGGATATACTGAAGCTTTCTTT.